One and the same sample provided the 5 T cell receptor beta chains below, sequenced in a study of cytomegalovirus exposure and HLA in healthy donors. TCRdb's table, derived via immunoSEQ multiplex PCR, lists solely in-frame clones and lacks some. The top ten clones hold more than 10% of a sample with hundreds of thousands of clones, about 90% of them seen once. The sample taken for sequencing was PBMCs. The receptors shown here come from a man between 18 and 29 years old in good health and CMV-seropositive.

This sequence joins TRBV19 and TRBJ1-5, with D uncertain. The CDR3 consists of 13 residues. Per the germline V gene, CDR1 is LNHDA and CDR2 is SQIVND (reference sequence). Trimming pared 3 bases from V and 4 bases from J, leaving 7 bases between. Written as DNA, the CDR3 is TGTGCCAGTAGTATTAGTGTAAATCAGCCCCAGCATTTT. Protein sequence: CASSISVNQPQHF.

The chain couples TRBV9 to TRBJ1-1; 9 bases are a match to TRBD1. The CDR3 is 14 residues long. V shed 3 bases and J 6 bases; nucleotides not matched to a gene: 6. Germline V CDR1 and CDR2: SGDLS, YYNGEE. For the CDR3, the DNA is TGTGCCAGCAGCGACTACAGGGGGCAGGCTGAAGCTTTCTTT. Protein product: CASSDYRGQAEAFF.

This chain's CDR3 is CASSLQASGNEQYF. In nucleotides, the CDR3 is TGTGCCAGCAGTTTACAGGCTAGCGGGAACGAGCAGTACTTC. The chain carries TRBV27 and TRBJ2-7; 9 bases are a match to TRBD2. The germline CDR1 and CDR2 sequences are MNHEY and SMNVEV (reference sequence). V was clipped by 2 bases and J by 5 bases; unmatched bases: 4. The CDR3 has 14 amino acids.

As DNA, the CDR3 is TGTGCCAGCAGTGAATATGGGGGAGGAAATAACCTTATCACTGAAGCTTTCTTT. Its protein product is CASSEYGGGNNLITEAFF. V is TRBV25-1 and J is TRBJ1-1; weak D call: TRBD1 (5 bases). Trimming removed 0 bases from V and 4 bases from J, with 21 bases in between. Germline values: CDR1 MGHDK, CDR2 SYGVNS. CDR3 length: 18 amino acids.

The chain carries TRBV4-1 and TRBJ2-5; D perhaps matches TRBD2 (5 bases). Looked up from germline, CDR1 is MGHRA and CDR2 is YSYEKL. This CDR3 is 13 amino acids long. V was pared by 6 bases and J by 3 bases, with 11 bases between. CDR3 residues: CASSWRQEETQYF. In nucleotides, the CDR3 is TGCGCCAGCAGTTGGAGGCAAGAAGAGACCCAGTACTTC.